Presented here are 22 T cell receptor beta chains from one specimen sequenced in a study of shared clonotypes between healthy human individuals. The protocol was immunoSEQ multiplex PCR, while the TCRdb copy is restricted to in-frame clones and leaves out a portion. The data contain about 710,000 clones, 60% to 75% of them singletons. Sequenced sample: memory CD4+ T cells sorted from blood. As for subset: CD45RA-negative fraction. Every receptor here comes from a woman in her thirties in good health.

CDR3 loop: CASSWTGGDYGYTF. The CDR3 DNA sequence: TGTGCCAGTAGCTGGACAGGGGGCGACTATGGCTACACCTTC. V and J are TRBV19 and TRBJ1-2; 11 nucleotides line up with TRBD1. Germline V gene sequence: CDR1 LNHDA, CDR2 SQIVND (reference sequence). This CDR3 is 14 amino acids long. Trimming removed 6 bases from V and 3 bases from J; junction bases left unmatched: 3.

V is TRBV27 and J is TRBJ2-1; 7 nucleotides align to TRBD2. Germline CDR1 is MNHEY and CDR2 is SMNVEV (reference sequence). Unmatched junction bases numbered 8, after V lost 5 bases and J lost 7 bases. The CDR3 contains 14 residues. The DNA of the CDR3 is TGTGCCAGCAGTCGCGGAGCGGGGCGAAATGAGCAGTTCTTC. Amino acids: CASSRGAGRNEQFF.

The CDR3 here is CASSLEGIGGYTF. For the CDR3, the DNA is TGTGCCAGCAGTTTAGAGGGAATTGGTGGCTACACCTTC. The V and J genes are TRBV27 and TRBJ1-2, with D unclear. Trimming took off 2 bases at V and 7 bases at J, with 11 bases between the two ends. The length of the CDR3 is 13 residues. The germline CDR1 and CDR2 sequences are MNHEY and SMNVEV (reference sequence).

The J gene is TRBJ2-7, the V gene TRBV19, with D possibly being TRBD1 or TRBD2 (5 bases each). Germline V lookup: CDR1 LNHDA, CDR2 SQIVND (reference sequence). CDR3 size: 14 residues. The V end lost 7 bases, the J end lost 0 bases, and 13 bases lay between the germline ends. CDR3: CASMRGDSSYEQYF. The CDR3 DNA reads TGTGCCAGTATGAGAGGGGATAGCTCCTACGAGCAGTACTTC.

The CDR3 region is CAASPRLGNTIYF. The DNA of the CDR3 is TGTGCCGCCTCCCCACGTCTTGGAAACACCATATATTTT. The chain couples TRBV28 to TRBJ1-3; D gene uncertain. V dropped 11 bases and J dropped 3 bases, with 14 bases sitting between them. Germline V CDR1 and CDR2: MDHEN, SYDVKM. There are 13 residues in the CDR3.

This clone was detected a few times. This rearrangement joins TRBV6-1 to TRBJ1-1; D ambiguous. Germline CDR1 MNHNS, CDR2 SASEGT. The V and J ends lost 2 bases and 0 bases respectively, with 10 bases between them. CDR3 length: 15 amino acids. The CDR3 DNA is TGTGCCAGCAGTGAATCTGACCAAATGAACACTGAAGCTTTCTTT. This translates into CASSESDQMNTEAFF.

DNA for the CDR3: TGTGCCAGCAGCTCGAGAGGTGACAGGGCCTCTGAGCAGTTCTTC. It yields the protein CASSSRGDRASEQFF. The rearrangement uses TRBV7-3 and TRBJ2-1, with TRBD1 identical over 7 bases. CDR1 SGHTA and CDR2 FQGTGA come from the germline V gene. Losses at the gene ends were 4 bases for V and 9 bases for J; bases not matched to a gene: 12. The CDR3 totals 15 residues.

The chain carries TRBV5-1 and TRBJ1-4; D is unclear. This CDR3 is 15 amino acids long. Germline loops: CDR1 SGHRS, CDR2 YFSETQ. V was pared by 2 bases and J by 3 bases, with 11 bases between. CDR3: CASSLVGRANEKLFF. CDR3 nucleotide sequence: TGCGCCAGCAGCTTAGTAGGGCGAGCTAATGAAAAACTGTTTTTT.

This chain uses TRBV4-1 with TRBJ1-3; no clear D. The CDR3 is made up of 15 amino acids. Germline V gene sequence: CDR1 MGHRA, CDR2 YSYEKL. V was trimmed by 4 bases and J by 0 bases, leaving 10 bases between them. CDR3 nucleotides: TGCGCCAGCAGCCTAGGCAGTTTCTCTGGAAACACCATATATTTT. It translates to CASSLGSFSGNTIYF.

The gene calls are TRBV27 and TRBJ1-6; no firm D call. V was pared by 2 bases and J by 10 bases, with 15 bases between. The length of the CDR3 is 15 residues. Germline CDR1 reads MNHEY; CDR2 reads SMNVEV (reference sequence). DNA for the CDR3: TGTGCCAGCAGTTTACGGGTAGGAGTAAGCTCACCCCTCCACTTT. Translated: CASSLRVGVSSPLHF.

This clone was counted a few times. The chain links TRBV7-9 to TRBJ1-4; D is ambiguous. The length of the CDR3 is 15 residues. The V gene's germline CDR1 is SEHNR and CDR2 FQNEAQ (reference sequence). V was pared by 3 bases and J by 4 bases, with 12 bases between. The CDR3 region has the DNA TGTGCCAGCAGCTTTGATGGGCAGTATAATGAAAAACTGTTTTTT. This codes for CASSFDGQYNEKLFF. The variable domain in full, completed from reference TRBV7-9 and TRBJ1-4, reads DTGVSQNPRHKITKRGQNVTFRCDPISEHNRLYWYRQTLGQGPEFLTYFQNEAQLEKSRLLSDRFSAERPKGSFSTLEIQRTEQGDSAMYLCASSFDGQYNEKLFFGSGTQLSVL.

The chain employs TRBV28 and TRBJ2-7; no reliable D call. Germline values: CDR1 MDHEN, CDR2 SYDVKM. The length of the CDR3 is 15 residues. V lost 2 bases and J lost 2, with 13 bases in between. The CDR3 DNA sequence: TGTGCCAGCAGTTTAAAACTAACGCCAGCCTACGAGCAGTACTTC. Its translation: CASSLKLTPAYEQYF.

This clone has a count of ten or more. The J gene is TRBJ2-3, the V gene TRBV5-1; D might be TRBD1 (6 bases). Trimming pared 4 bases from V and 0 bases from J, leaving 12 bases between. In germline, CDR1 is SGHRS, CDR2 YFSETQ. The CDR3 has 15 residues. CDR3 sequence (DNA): TGCGCCAGCAGCATTGGACAGTTGAGCACAGATACGCAGTATTTT. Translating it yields CASSIGQLSTDTQYF.

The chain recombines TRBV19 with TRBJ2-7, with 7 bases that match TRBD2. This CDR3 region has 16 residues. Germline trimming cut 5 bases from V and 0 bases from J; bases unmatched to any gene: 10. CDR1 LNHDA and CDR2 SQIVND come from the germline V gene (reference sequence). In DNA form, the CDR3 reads TGTGCCAGTAGTGCGTCCGGGACTATAGCCTCCTACGAGCAGTACTTC. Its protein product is CASSASGTIASYEQYF.

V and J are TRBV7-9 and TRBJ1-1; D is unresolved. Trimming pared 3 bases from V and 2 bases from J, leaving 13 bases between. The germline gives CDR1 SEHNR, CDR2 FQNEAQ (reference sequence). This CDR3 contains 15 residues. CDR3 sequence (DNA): TGTGCCAGCAGCTTGTCAACGGGGATTAACACTGAAGCTTTCTTT. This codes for CASSLSTGINTEAFF. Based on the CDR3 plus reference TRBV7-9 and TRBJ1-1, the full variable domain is DTGVSQNPRHKITKRGQNVTFRCDPISEHNRLYWYRQTLGQGPEFLTYFQNEAQLEKSRLLSDRFSAERPKGSFSTLEIQRTEQGDSAMYLCASSLSTGINTEAFFGQGTRLTVV.

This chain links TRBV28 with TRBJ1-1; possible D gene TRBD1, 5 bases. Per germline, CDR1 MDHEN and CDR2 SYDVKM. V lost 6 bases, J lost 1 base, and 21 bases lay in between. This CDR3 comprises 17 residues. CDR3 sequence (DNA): TGTGCCAGCAGCCGATACCGACCCAGGGCGGGGAACACTGAAGCTTTCTTT. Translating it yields CASSRYRPRAGNTEAFF.

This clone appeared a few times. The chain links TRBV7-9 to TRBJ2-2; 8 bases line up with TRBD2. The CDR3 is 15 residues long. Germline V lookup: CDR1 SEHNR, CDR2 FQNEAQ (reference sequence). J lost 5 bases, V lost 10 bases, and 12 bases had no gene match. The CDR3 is CATQRSGSKTGELFF. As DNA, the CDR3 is TGTGCCACCCAGAGGAGCGGGAGTAAGACCGGGGAGCTGTTTTTT.

The CDR3: CASSLGGAGDEDTQYF. The CDR3 nucleotides are TGTGCCAGTAGTCTCGGCGGAGCGGGAGATGAAGATACGCAGTATTTT. The V and J genes are TRBV19 and TRBJ2-3, with 8 positions matching TRBD2. Looked up from germline, CDR1 is LNHDA and CDR2 is SQIVND (reference sequence). Trimming removed 5 bases from V and 5 bases from J; junction bases left unmatched: 12. The CDR3 runs to 16 residues. The full variable domain, completed using reference TRBV19 and TRBJ2-3, is DGGITQSPKYLFRKEGQNVTLSCEQNLNHDAMYWYRQDPGQGLRLIYYSQIVNDFQKGDIAEGYSVSREKKESFPLTVTSAQKNPTAFYLCASSLGGAGDEDTQYFGPGTRLTVL.

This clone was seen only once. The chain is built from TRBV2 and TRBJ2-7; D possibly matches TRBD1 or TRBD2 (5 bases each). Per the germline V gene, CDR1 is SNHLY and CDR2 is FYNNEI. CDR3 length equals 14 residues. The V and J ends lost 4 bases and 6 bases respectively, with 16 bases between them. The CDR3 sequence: CASSAVQGRGEQYF. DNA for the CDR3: TGTGCCAGCAGTGCAGTGCAGGGTCGGGGCGAGCAGTACTTC.

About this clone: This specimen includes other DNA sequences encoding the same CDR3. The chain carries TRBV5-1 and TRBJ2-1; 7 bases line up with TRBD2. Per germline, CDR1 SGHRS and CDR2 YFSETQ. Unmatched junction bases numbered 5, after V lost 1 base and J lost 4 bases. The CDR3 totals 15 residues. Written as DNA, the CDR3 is TGCGCCAGCAGCTTGAGTTCTAGCGGATACAATGAGCAGTTCTTC. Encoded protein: CASSLSSSGYNEQFF. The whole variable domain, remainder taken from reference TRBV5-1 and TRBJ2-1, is KAGVTQTPRYLIKTRGQQVTLSCSPISGHRSVSWYQQTPGQGLQFLFEYFSETQRNKGNFPGRFSGRQFSNSRSEMNVSTLELGDSALYLCASSLSSSGYNEQFFGPGTRLTVL.

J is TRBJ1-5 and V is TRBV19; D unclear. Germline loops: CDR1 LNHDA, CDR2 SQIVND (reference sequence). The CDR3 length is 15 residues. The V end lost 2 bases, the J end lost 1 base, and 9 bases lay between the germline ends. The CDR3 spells CASSIKGRSNQPQHF. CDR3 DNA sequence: TGTGCCAGTAGTATAAAGGGAAGGAGCAATCAGCCCCAGCATTTT.

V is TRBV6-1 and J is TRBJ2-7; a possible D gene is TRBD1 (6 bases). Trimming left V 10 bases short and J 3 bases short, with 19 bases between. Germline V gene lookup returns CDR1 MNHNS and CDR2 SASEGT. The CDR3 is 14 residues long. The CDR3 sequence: CATYPQGSGYEQYF. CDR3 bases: TGTGCCACCTACCCACAGGGATCGGGCTACGAGCAGTACTTC.